These T cell receptor beta chains were read from a single sample in a study of T-cell memory formation after mild COVID-19. TCRdb used MiXCR to reprocess the 5' RACE reads, holding one entry per CDR3 protein. The sample carries 190,000 or so distinct CDR3 sequences, 10% to 13% recorded once. The specimen was PBMCs or a T cell subset sorted from them (not recorded which). The receptor source for this set is a young man who had mild COVID-19 (a few samples of this study predate the infection). Cell type and time point are not known. Both conserved end residues are part of each CDR3. Clone size appears in some rows only: once, few, many, or a class for an expanded clone.

V gene: TRBV6-6; clone size: .; CDR3 length: 15; CDR3 protein: CASSSNQGRWTEAFF
V gene: TRBV20-1; clone size: many; CDR3 length: 11; CDR3 protein: CSALSEYGYTF
V gene: TRBV20-1; clone size: few; CDR3 length: 12; CDR3 protein: CSARQGGETQYF
V gene: TRBV7-9; clone size: few; CDR3 length: 16; CDR3 protein: CASSLGLAGVPGELFF
V gene: TRBV7-9; clone size: few; CDR3 length: 15; CDR3 protein: CASSFWDSRQETQYF
V gene: TRBV13; clone size: many; CDR3 length: 15; CDR3 protein: CASSSQGARGNEQFF
V gene: TRBV4-3; clone size: .; CDR3 length: 16; CDR3 protein: CASSQDYGGGKDTQYF
V gene: TRBV18; clone size: many; CDR3 length: 13; CDR3 protein: CASSPPGLETQYF
V gene: TRBV7-8; clone size: .; CDR3 length: 15; CDR3 protein: CASSLGWGSNQPQHF
V gene: TRBV4-3; clone size: few; CDR3 length: 15; CDR3 protein: CASSRNDRGTYEQYF
V gene: TRBV13; clone size: few; CDR3 length: 12; CDR3 protein: CASRLTGEKLFF
V gene: TRBV24-1; clone size: few; CDR3 length: 12; CDR3 protein: CATSAETDTQYF
V gene: TRBV12-3/TRBV12-4; clone size: few; CDR3 length: 15; CDR3 protein: CASSGVGGHTDTQYF
V gene: TRBV5-1; clone size: .; CDR3 length: 15; CDR3 protein: CASSLVGAIQETQYF
V gene: TRBV6-2/TRBV6-3; clone size: few; CDR3 length: 16; CDR3 protein: CASSYVGPAGQETQYF
V gene: TRBV11-2; clone size: .; CDR3 length: 14; CDR3 protein: CASSQKGVGARKYF
V gene: TRBV10-3; clone size: .; CDR3 length: 13; CDR3 protein: CAISTHSYNEQFF
V gene: TRBV5-1; clone size: few; CDR3 length: 14; CDR3 protein: CASSLWDRGLEQYF
V gene: TRBV7-3; clone size: .; CDR3 length: 14; CDR3 protein: CASSPGPYTDTQYF
V gene: TRBV5-1; clone size: .; CDR3 length: 15; CDR3 protein: CASSLRDRILNIQYF
V gene: TRBV7-2; clone size: .; CDR3 length: 13; CDR3 protein: CASSPRFTDTQYF
V gene: TRBV5-1; clone size: few; CDR3 length: 14; CDR3 protein: CASREGASTDTQYF